This is a list of T cell receptor beta chains from one sample in a study of blood T cell repertoires in COVID-19. Some clones are missing from TCRdb's copy, which holds only in-frame ones; the method was immunoSEQ multiplex PCR. The data contain tens of thousands of clones, 90% of them singletons. Sequencing was performed on peripheral blood. Source of these receptors: a middle-aged woman with active COVID-19. The CDR3 runs from the conserved cysteine through the conserved F or W. Each record gives: V gene, J gene, D gene, clone size, CDR3 protein, CDR3 DNA. The D gene is left open where the match is weak. Expanded clones get a size class; other rows say once, few or many, or leave the size out.

TRBV20-1	TRBJ2-1	TRBD2	-	CSAPSGGVYFF	TGCAGTGCCCCTAGCGGGGGGGTATATTTCTTC
TRBV6-2/TRBV6-3	TRBJ2-6	-	-	CASSTQPFSGANVLTF	TGTGCCAGCAGTACACAGCCTTTCTCTGGGGCCAACGTCCTGACTTTC
TRBV2	TRBJ2-1	-	-	CASSEERLTNNEQFF	TGTGCCAGCAGTGAAGAGAGACTGACGAACAATGAGCAGTTCTTC
TRBV5-5	TRBJ2-7	-	-	CASSLYANTYEQYF	TGTGCCAGCAGCTTGTATGCCAACACCTACGAGCAGTACTTC
TRBV7-9	TRBJ2-7	-	-	CASSSGTYSYEQYF	TGTGCCAGCAGCTCCGGGACATACTCCTACGAGCAGTACTTC
TRBV5-6	TRBJ1-3	-	few	CASSPVSGNTIYF	TGTGCCAGCAGTCCAGTCTCTGGAAACACCATATATTTT
TRBV2	TRBJ1-2	-	once	CASSEVQVMMNYGYTF	TGTGCCAGCAGTGAAGTACAAGTCATGATGAACTATGGCTACACCTTC
TRBV2	TRBJ1-1	TRBD1	-	CASSKGQGNTEAFF	TGTGCCAGCAGTAAGGGACAGGGGAACACTGAAGCTTTCTTT
TRBV6-2/TRBV6-3	TRBJ2-7	TRBD1	-	CASSRPYSGTGVSYEQYF	TGTGCCAGCAGTCGTCCATACTCCGGGACAGGCGTTTCGTACGAGCAGTACTTC
TRBV4-2	TRBJ1-3	-	-	CASSQDRGNSVGNTIYF	TGTGCCAGCAGCCAAGATCGGGGGAATTCAGTTGGAAACACCATATATTTT
TRBV5-6	TRBJ1-1	-	-	CASGGHDSNTEAFF	TGTGCCAGCGGGGGACACGATTCGAACACTGAAGCTTTCTTT
TRBV27	TRBJ2-7	TRBD2	-	CASSPLAGREEQYF	TGTGCCAGCAGTCCACTAGCGGGGCGAGAGGAGCAGTACTTC
TRBV29-1	TRBJ2-5	-	-	CSVARGQETQYF	TGCAGCGTTGCGAGAGGGCAAGAGACCCAGTACTTC
TRBV13	TRBJ1-1	-	-	CASSLAPPQGPEAFF	TGTGCCAGCAGCTTAGCCCCGCCCCAGGGCCCTGAAGCTTTCTTT
TRBV12-3/TRBV12-4	TRBJ2-2	-	few	CASRTTGTGELFF	TGTGCCAGCAGGACCACAGGGACCGGGGAGCTGTTTTTT
TRBV5-4	TRBJ1-1	-	-	CASSLSEGTEAFF	TGTGCCAGCAGCTTGTCCGAGGGCACTGAAGCTTTCTTT
TRBV5-6	TRBJ2-5	TRBD2	-	CASIGIQLAGGGETQYF	TGTGCCAGCATCGGTATTCAACTAGCGGGGGGCGGGGAGACCCAGTACTTC
TRBV7-2	TRBJ2-5	TRBD2	-	CASSFGLAGLETQYF	TGTGCCAGCAGCTTCGGACTAGCGGGGTTGGAGACCCAGTACTTC
TRBV18	TRBJ1-2	TRBD1	-	CASSPQGAEGYTF	TGTGCCAGCTCACCACAGGGGGCGGAGGGCTACACCTTC
TRBV12-3/TRBV12-4	TRBJ1-2	TRBD1	-	CATLPRGTYGYTF	TGTGCCACCCTCCCCAGGGGGACGTATGGCTACACCTTC
TRBV5-4	TRBJ2-7	TRBD1	-	CASSSTGADEQYF	TGTGCCAGCAGCTCCACAGGGGCAGACGAGCAGTACTTC
TRBV6-5	TRBJ1-2	TRBD1	-	CASRRGTVNYGYTF	TGTGCCAGCCGGCGAGGGACAGTTAACTATGGCTACACCTTC
TRBV5-3	TRBJ2-2	TRBD2	-	CARSLVSSGGFTGELFF	TGTGCCAGAAGCTTGGTGTCTAGCGGGGGGTTTACCGGGGAGCTGTTTTTT
TRBV7-2	TRBJ2-1	TRBD2	few	CASSRSIISGGPAGEQFF	TGTGCCAGCAGCCGGTCAATCATTAGCGGGGGGCCAGCAGGTGAGCAGTTCTTC
TRBV4-2	TRBJ2-1	TRBD2	-	CASSQDPSGGDYNEQFF	TGTGCCAGCAGCCAAGATCCTAGCGGGGGGGATTACAATGAGCAGTTCTTC
TRBV5-4	TRBJ1-1	-	once	CASSRRTGLSMNTEAFF	TGTGCCAGCAGCCGGAGGACGGGATTAAGCATGAACACTGAAGCTTTCTTT
TRBV3-1/TRBV3-2	TRBJ1-5	-	few	CASSDRRNQPQHF	TGTGCCAGCAGCGACAGGAGGAATCAGCCCCAGCATTTT
TRBV14	TRBJ1-1	-	-	CASRWALNTEAFF	TGTGCCAGCAGATGGGCTCTGAACACTGAAGCTTTCTTT
TRBV11-2	TRBJ1-2	-	once	CASSLAQGSWYGYTF	TGTGCCAGCAGCTTAGCGCAGGGTTCGTGGTATGGCTACACCTTC
TRBV11-2	TRBJ2-4	-	-	CASSLEIGQGYRMIF	TGTGCCAGCAGCTTAGAAATTGGCCAGGGATACCGAATGATCTTC
TRBV11-2	TRBJ2-3	-	-	CASSSQTEITDTQYF	TGTGCCAGCAGCTCCCAGACAGAAATCACAGATACGCAGTATTTT
TRBV19	TRBJ1-5	-	-	CASHEGPGRGSNQPQHF	TGTGCCAGTCACGAGGGGCCAGGGAGGGGGAGCAATCAGCCCCAGCATTTT
TRBV13	TRBJ2-5	-	-	CASSSGGGVSIRETQYF	TGTGCCAGCAGCTCCGGGGGTGGTGTCAGCATCCGGGAGACCCAGTACTTC
TRBV5-6	TRBJ1-1	TRBD1	-	CASSTRTGTDTEAFF	TGTGCCAGCAGCACGCGGACAGGGACCGACACTGAAGCTTTCTTT
TRBV11-2	TRBJ1-1	-	-	CASSSNKRHRDRAFF	TGTGCCAGCAGCTCAAACAAACGACACAGGGATAGGGCTTTCTTT
TRBV19	TRBJ1-5	-	-	CASRTGGYQPQHF	TGTGCCAGTAGGACAGGAGGATATCAGCCCCAGCATTTT
TRBV2	TRBJ1-1	-	few	CASRYTGNTEAFF	TGTGCCAGCAGATACACAGGGAACACTGAAGCTTTCTTT
TRBV15	TRBJ2-3	-	-	CATSTGTRKTDTQYF	TGTGCCACCAGCACCGGGACACGGAAGACAGATACGCAGTATTTT
TRBV30	TRBJ2-2	-	-	CAWRQGGELFF	TGTGCCTGGAGGCAGGGAGGGGAGCTGTTTTTT
TRBV25-1	TRBJ1-4	TRBD1	-	CASSDTGTGEKLFF	TGTGCCAGCAGTGACACCGGGACAGGGGAGAAACTGTTTTTT